This TCR beta chain was obtained from a study of sequential checkpoint blockade in melanoma. Generated by immunoSEQ multiplex PCR, the TCRdb table keeps only in-frame clones and is missing some. Of under 45,000 clones in the sample, roughly 86% were seen once. Noted treatment: randomized to nivolumab then ipilimumab (arm A) or the reverse (arm B). No patient had prior DNA-damaging chemotherapy. Live CD3+CD8+ CD19− CD56− cells were sorted from PBMCs. The germline V gene has CDR1 SGHRS and CDR2 YFSETQ. After removal of 4 bases from V and 7 bases from J, the junction contained 6 bases not matched to a gene. The CDR3 sequence is 14 residues long. This clone was observed once.

Here the sequenced sample was CD8+ T cells sorted from blood (inferred from file names), taken from a patient given nivolumab and ipilimumab in sequence. The chain carries TRBV5-1 and TRBJ2-1; 9 bases match TRBD2. This receptor was identified in a human donor with melanoma. CDR3: CASSTGLAINEQFF. The CDR3 region has the DNA TGCGCCAGCAGCACCGGACTAGCGATAAATGAGCAGTTCTTC.